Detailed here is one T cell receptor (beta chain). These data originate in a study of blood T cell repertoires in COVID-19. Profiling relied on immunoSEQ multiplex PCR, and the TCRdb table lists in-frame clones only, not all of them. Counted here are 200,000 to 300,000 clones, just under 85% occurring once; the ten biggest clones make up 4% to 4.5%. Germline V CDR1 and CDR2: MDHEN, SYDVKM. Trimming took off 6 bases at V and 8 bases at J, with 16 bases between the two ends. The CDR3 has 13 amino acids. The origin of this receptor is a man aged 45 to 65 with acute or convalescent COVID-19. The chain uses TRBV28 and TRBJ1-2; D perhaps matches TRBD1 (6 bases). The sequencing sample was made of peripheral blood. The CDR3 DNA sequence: TGTGCCAGCAGATCGGGACATCTTTCGGGCTACACCTTC. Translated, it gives CASRSGHLSGYTF.